The 21 T cell receptor beta chains in this list originate from one sample, sequenced in a study of CD8 T cells in Susac syndrome. Reverse transcription of about 0.45 to 1 ug RNA was carried out with random hexamers. TCRdb re-called the immunoSEQ multiplex PCR reads with MiXCR, one entry per CDR3 protein. This sample has about 300,000 distinct CDR3 sequences; roughly 85% occur once, and the top ten carry around 0.22%. The sequenced sample was CD8+ T cells from PBMCs. The receptors were sampled from a human donor with multiple sclerosis.

The chain links TRBV9 to TRBJ2-5; no definite D call. This CDR3 spans 13 amino acids. Germline V gene sequence: CDR1 SGDLS, CDR2 YYNGEE. The V end was cut by 0 bases, the J end by 3 bases, with 6 bases between. The CDR3 DNA sequence: TGTGCCAGCAGCGTAGTAGGTAAAGAGACCCAGTACTTC. Translated: CASSVVGKETQYF.

This chain joins TRBV9 and TRBJ2-7, with D maybe TRBD2 (6 bases). This CDR3 is built from 16 residues. Germline CDR1 is SGDLS and CDR2 is YYNGEE. Trimming took off 0 bases at V and 0 bases at J, with 13 bases between the two ends. The CDR3 protein is CASSVAGSGYSYEQYF. The DNA of the CDR3 is TGTGCCAGCAGCGTAGCGGGTAGCGGATACTCCTACGAGCAGTACTTC.

The rearrangement links TRBV28 to TRBJ2-5, with D hard to call. Germline-derived CDR1 and CDR2 are MDHEN and SYDVKM. CDR3 length: 17 amino acids. The V end lost 3 bases, the J end lost 0 bases, and 17 bases lay between the germline ends. This chain's CDR3 is CASSFSEEGRYQETQYF. DNA for the CDR3: TGTGCCAGCAGTTTTAGTGAAGAAGGGCGGTACCAAGAGACCCAGTACTTC.

This clonotype was seen a handful of times. The chain carries TRBV10-3 and TRBJ1-4, with D possibly being TRBD1 (6 bases). The V gene's germline CDR1 is ENHRY and CDR2 SYGVKD. The CDR3 consists of 12 residues. The ends were cut back, 6 bases at V and 8 bases at J, with 10 bases in the middle. The CDR3 here is CAIRDSGEKLFF. In DNA, the CDR3 is TGTGCCATCAGGGACAGCGGAGAAAAACTGTTTTTT.

The chain carries TRBV5-6 and TRBJ1-1; 9 positions match TRBD1. J lost 4 bases, V lost 7 bases, and 8 bases had no gene match. The CDR3 totals 14 residues. CDR1 and CDR2 from the germline V gene are SGHDT and YYEEEE. CDR3 in DNA: TGTGCCAGCCTCTTACAGGGGGCGCCCACTGAAGCTTTCTTT. Amino acid sequence: CASLLQGAPTEAFF.

This chain joins TRBV7-2 and TRBJ2-6, with 7 bases that match TRBD1. The CDR3 contains 18 residues. The germline V gene encodes CDR1 SGHTA and CDR2 FQGNSA. Germline trimming cut 2 bases from V and 2 bases from J; bases unmatched to any gene: 9. The CDR3 DNA reads TGTGCCAGCAGCTTATGGGGACAGCTAGGGCCTGGGGCCAACGTCCTGACTTTC. Residues: CASSLWGQLGPGANVLTF.

The chain employs TRBV2 and TRBJ1-4, with TRBD1 identical over 10 bases. CDR1 is SNHLY and CDR2 is FYNNEI in the germline V gene. The CDR3 loop spans 18 amino acids. The V segment lost 7 bases and the J segment 7 bases; nucleotides outside the gene matches: 18. The CDR3: CASTDIRDRGGQSEKLFF. The CDR3 coding sequence is TGTGCCAGCACCGATATCCGGGACAGGGGTGGTCAAAGTGAAAAACTGTTTTTT.

As DNA, the CDR3 is TGCAGCGTTGAGGGCAATAGTGAAAAACTGTTTTTT. This translates into CSVEGNSEKLFF. This chain uses TRBV29-1 with TRBJ1-4; D ambiguous. This CDR3 has 12 amino acids. The germline V gene encodes CDR1 SQVTM and CDR2 ANQGSEA. Trimming took off 3 bases at V and 7 bases at J, with 9 bases between the two ends.

The V gene is TRBV28, the J gene TRBJ1-2, with D unclear. The CDR3 extends over 11 amino acids. The V end lost 3 bases, the J end lost 4 bases, and 3 bases lay between the germline ends. CDR1 MDHEN and CDR2 SYDVKM come from the germline V gene. The CDR3 bases are TGTGCCAGCAGTTTCACCTATGGCTACACCTTC. Encoded protein: CASSFTYGYTF.

The V and J genes are TRBV6-6 and TRBJ2-2; D might be TRBD1 (6 bases). The CDR3 is 15 residues long. The V gene's germline CDR1 is MNHNY and CDR2 SVGAGI (reference sequence). The V end lost 2 bases, the J end lost 1 base, and 8 bases lay between the germline ends. The CDR3 DNA reads TGTGCCAGCAGTTACGCAGGGGTGAACACCGGGGAGCTGTTTTTT. Translating it yields CASSYAGVNTGELFF.

This clonotype showed up just once. The rearrangement links TRBV7-2 to TRBJ1-1; maybe TRBD1 (6 bases). This CDR3 has 16 residues. Germline lookup yields CDR1 SGHTA and CDR2 FQGNSA. V lost 6 bases and J 1 base, leaving 18 bases between the germline ends. Here the CDR3 reads CASSYFTGRGNTEAFF. The CDR3 DNA follows: TGTGCCAGCAGTTATTTCACAGGGAGAGGGAACACTGAAGCTTTCTTT.

The chain joins TRBV12-3 or TRBV12-4 to TRBJ2-3, with D possibly TRBD2 on 6 matching bases. V gave up 4 bases and J gave up 4 bases, with 15 bases separating them. The CDR3 is 15 amino acids. The CDR3 DNA follows: TGTGCCAGCAGTTGGCTAGCGATCAGCGCAGATACGCAGTATTTT. Translating it yields CASSWLAISADTQYF.

The chain links TRBV29-1 to TRBJ1-1; D might be TRBD1 (6 bases). V lost 4 bases and J lost 1, with 10 bases in between. The CDR3 is 13 amino acids. Germline lookup yields CDR1 SQVTM and CDR2 ANQGSEA. The CDR3 loop reads CSVVGGQNTEAFF. Written as DNA, the CDR3 is TGCAGCGTTGTCGGGGGCCAGAACACTGAAGCTTTCTTT.

The chain recombines TRBV10-3 with TRBJ2-3; a weak D match, TRBD1 (5 bases). Trimming pared 0 bases from V and 5 bases from J, leaving 12 bases between. CDR3 length: 15 amino acids. The germline CDR1 and CDR2 sequences are ENHRY and SYGVKD. The CDR3 DNA follows: TGTGCCATCAGTGAGTCGATCAGGGCCGGAGATACGCAGTATTTT. Its translation: CAISESIRAGDTQYF.

The CDR3 sequence: CASSYSNSGANVLTF. In DNA, the CDR3 is TGTGCCAGCAGTTACTCGAACTCTGGGGCCAACGTCCTGACTTTC. V gene TRBV6-5 combines with J gene TRBJ2-6; D not resolved. V dropped 0 bases and J dropped 0 bases, with 3 bases sitting between them. Germline CDR1 MNHEY, CDR2 SVGAGI. The CDR3 spans 15 residues.

In regard to this clonotype: The germline gene is not matched at one end of the junction; a read error may be the cause. The chain recombines TRBV6-5 with TRBJ1-1; D is unclear. Germline V gene sequence: CDR1 MNHEY, CDR2 SVGAGI. This CDR3 contains 15 residues. This chain's CDR3 is CANSYVRGASSEAFF. CDR3 in DNA: TGTGCCAACAGTTACGTCCGGGGAGCCTCCTCTGAAGCTTTCTTT.

This chain links TRBV27 with TRBJ1-5, with TRBD1 matching 9 bases. Looked up from germline, CDR1 is MNHEY and CDR2 is SMNVEV (reference sequence). The CDR3 sequence is 17 residues long. The ends lost 3 bases at V and 2 bases at J; junction bases unmatched: 8. The DNA for the CDR3 is TGTGCCAGCAGTTTGTCGGTCCGGGACAGGGGCAATCAGCCCCAGCATTTT. Translation gives CASSLSVRDRGNQPQHF.

The V and J genes are TRBV25-1 and TRBJ2-1; 11 bases are a match to TRBD2. With 6 bases clipped from V and 8 bases from J, the junction kept 0 bases outside the gene matches. The CDR3 runs 12 residues. Germline loops: CDR1 MGHDK, CDR2 SYGVNS. The CDR3 loop reads CASRLAGDEQFF. The CDR3 DNA follows: TGTGCCAGCAGACTAGCGGGAGATGAGCAGTTCTTC.

The chain recombines TRBV7-2 with TRBJ2-7; D uncertain. This CDR3 spans 14 amino acids. V was pared by 4 bases and J by 0 bases, with 10 bases between. Germline lookup yields CDR1 SGHTA and CDR2 FQGNSA. CDR3 in DNA: TGTGCCAGCAGCTCCTCACAAAGCTCCTACGAGCAGTACTTC. Translating it yields CASSSSQSSYEQYF. Combining the CDR3 with reference TRBV7-2 and TRBJ2-7 gives the whole variable domain GAGVSQSPSNKVTEKGKDVELRCDPISGHTALYWYRQSLGQGLEFLIYFQGNSAPDKSGLPSDRFSAERTGGSVSTLTIQRTQQEDSAVYLCASSSSQSSYEQYFGPGTRLTVT.

The CDR3 DNA follows: TGCAGTGCTAGAGAACAGGGGGTTAGGACTGAAGCTTTCTTT. Amino acids: CSAREQGVRTEAFF. The chain uses TRBV20-1 and TRBJ1-1; 8 nucleotides align to TRBD1. Germline loops: CDR1 DFQATT, CDR2 SNEGSKA (reference sequence). This CDR3 is 14 amino acids long. Losses at the gene ends were 0 bases for V and 5 bases for J; bases not matched to a gene: 5.

The chain joins TRBV15 to TRBJ1-2, with D unresolved. The CDR3 runs 13 residues. The germline gives CDR1 LNHNV, CDR2 YYDKDF (reference sequence). Trimming stripped 3 bases from V and 4 bases from J, with 9 bases between. This CDR3 reads CATSSYGLYGYTF. CDR3 sequence (DNA): TGTGCCACCAGCAGTTACGGCCTCTATGGCTACACCTTC.